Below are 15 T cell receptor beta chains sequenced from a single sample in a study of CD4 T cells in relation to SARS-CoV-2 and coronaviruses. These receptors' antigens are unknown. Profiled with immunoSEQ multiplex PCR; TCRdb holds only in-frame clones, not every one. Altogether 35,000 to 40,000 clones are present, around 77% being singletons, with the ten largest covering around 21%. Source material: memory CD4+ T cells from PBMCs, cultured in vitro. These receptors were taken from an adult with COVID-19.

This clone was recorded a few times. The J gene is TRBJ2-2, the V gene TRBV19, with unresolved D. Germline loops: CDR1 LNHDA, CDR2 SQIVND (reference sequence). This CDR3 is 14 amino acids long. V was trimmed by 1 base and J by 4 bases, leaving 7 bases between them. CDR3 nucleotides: TGTGCCAGTAGTATAGTCACCATCACCGGGGAGCTGTTTTTT. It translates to CASSIVTITGELFF.

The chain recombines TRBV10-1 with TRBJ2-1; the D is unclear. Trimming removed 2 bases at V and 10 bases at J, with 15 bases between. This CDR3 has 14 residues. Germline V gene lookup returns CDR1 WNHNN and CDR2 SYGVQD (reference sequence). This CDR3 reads CASSEGDAAPEQFF. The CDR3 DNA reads TGCGCCAGCAGTGAGGGAGATGCCGCCCCCGAGCAGTTCTTC.

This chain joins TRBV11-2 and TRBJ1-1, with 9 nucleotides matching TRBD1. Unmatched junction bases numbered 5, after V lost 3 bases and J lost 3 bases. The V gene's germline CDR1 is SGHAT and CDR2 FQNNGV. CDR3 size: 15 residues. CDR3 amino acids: CASSLYRGLDTEAFF. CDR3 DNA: TGTGCCAGCAGCTTGTACAGGGGGCTAGACACTGAAGCTTTCTTT.

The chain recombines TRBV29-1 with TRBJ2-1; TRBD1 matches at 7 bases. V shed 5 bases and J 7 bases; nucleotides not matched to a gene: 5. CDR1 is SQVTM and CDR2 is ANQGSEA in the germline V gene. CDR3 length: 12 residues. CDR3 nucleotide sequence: TGCAGCGTTACTAAGGACAGGAATGAGCAGTTCTTC. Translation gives CSVTKDRNEQFF.

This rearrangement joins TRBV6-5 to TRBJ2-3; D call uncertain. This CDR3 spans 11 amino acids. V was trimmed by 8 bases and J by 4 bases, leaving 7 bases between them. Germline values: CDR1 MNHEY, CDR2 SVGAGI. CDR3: CASGQSDTQYF. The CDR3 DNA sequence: TGTGCCAGCGGGCAGTCAGATACGCAGTATTTT.

In DNA, the CDR3 is TGTGCCAGCAGGAAGTTAGAGACCCAGTACTTC. Amino acid sequence: CASRKLETQYF. The J gene is TRBJ2-5, the V gene TRBV7-2; no clear D gene. The CDR3 has 11 amino acids. CDR1 and CDR2 from the germline V gene are SGHTA and FQGNSA. V was shortened by 6 bases and J by 4 bases, with 6 bases between the two germline ends. Full variable domain (remainder filled in from reference TRBV7-2 and TRBJ2-5): GAGVSQSPSNKVTEKGKDVELRCDPISGHTALYWYRQSLGQGLEFLIYFQGNSAPDKSGLPSDRFSAERTGGSVSTLTIQRTQQEDSAVYLCASRKLETQYFGPGTRLLVL.

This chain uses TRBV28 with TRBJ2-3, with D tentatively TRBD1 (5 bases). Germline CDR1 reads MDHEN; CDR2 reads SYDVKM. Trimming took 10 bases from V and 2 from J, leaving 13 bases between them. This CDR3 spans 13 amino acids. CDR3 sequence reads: CAIRKGITDTQYF. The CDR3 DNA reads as TGTGCCATCAGGAAGGGGATCACAGATACGCAGTATTTT.

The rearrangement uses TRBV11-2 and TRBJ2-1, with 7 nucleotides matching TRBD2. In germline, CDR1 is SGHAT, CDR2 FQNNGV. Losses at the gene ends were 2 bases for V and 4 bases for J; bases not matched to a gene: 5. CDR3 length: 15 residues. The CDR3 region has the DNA TGTGCCAGCAGCTTAATGGGGGGGATATACAATGAGCAGTTCTTC. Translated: CASSLMGGIYNEQFF. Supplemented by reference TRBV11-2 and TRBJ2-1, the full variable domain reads EAGVAQSPRYKIIEKRQSVAFWCNPISGHATLYWYQQILGQGPKLLIQFQNNGVVDDSQLPKDRFSAERLKGVDSTLKIQPAKLEDSAVYLCASSLMGGIYNEQFFGPGTRLTVL.

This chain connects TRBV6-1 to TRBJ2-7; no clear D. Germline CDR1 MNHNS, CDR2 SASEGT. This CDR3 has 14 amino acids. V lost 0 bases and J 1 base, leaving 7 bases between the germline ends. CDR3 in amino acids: CASSEAWVSYEQYF. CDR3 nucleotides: TGTGCCAGCAGTGAAGCGTGGGTTTCCTACGAGCAGTACTTC.

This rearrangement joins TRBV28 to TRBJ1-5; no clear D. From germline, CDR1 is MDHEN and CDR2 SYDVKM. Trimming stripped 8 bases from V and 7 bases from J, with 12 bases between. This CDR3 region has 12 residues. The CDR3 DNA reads TGTGCCAGCGAGAAGGGAGGCCAGCCCCAGCATTTT. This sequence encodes CASEKGGQPQHF.

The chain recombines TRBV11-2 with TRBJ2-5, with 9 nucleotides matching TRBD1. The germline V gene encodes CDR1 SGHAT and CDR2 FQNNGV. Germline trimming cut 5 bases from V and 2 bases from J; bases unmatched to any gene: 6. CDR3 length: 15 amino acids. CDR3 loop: CASSIGTGRQETQYF. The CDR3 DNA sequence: TGTGCCAGCAGCATTGGGACAGGGCGTCAAGAGACCCAGTACTTC.

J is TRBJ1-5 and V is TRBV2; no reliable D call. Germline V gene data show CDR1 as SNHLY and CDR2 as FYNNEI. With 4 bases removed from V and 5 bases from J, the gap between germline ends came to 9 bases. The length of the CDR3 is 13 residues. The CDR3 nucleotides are TGTGCCAGCAGTGTTGAGGTTCATCAGCCCCAGCATTTT. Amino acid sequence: CASSVEVHQPQHF.

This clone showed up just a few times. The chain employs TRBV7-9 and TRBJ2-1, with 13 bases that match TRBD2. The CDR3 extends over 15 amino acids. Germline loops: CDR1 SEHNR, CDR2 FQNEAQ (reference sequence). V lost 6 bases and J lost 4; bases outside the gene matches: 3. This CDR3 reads CASRLAGGGYNEQFF. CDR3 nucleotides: TGTGCCAGCAGACTAGCGGGAGGGGGTTACAATGAGCAGTTCTTC.

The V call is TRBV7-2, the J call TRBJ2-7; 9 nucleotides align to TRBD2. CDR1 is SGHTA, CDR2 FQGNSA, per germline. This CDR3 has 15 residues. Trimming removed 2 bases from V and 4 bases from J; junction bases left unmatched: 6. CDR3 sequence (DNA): TGTGCCAGCAGCTTATTTCTAGCGGGACTATACGAGCAGTACTTC. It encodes CASSLFLAGLYEQYF. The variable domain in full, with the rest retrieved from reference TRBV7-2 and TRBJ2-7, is GAGVSQSPSNKVTEKGKDVELRCDPISGHTALYWYRQSLGQGLEFLIYFQGNSAPDKSGLPSDRFSAERTGGSVSTLTIQRTQQEDSAVYLCASSLFLAGLYEQYFGPGTRLTVT.

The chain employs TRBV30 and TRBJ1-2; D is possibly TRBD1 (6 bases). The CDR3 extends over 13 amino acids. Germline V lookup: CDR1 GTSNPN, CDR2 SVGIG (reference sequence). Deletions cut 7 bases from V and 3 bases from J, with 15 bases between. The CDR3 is CASRGGQDYGYTF. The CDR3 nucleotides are TGTGCCTCGAGGGGGGGGCAGGACTATGGCTACACCTTC.